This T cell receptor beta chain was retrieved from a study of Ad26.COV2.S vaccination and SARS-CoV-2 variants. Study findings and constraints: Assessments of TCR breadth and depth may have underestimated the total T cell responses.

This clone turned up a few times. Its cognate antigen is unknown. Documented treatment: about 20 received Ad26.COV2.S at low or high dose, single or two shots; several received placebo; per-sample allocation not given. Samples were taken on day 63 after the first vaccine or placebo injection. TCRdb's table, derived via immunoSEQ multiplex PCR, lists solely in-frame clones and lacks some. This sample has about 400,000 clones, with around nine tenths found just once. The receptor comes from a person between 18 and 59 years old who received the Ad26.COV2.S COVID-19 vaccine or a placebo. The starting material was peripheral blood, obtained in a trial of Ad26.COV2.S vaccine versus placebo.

CDR3 amino acids: CAITGTRKDGNYGYTF. The CDR3 nucleotides are TGTGCCATCACCGGGACAAGGAAGGACGGTAACTATGGCTACACCTTC. The rearrangement joins TRBV10-3 to TRBJ1-2; D is perhaps TRBD1 (6 bases). Germline assignment: CDR1 ENHRY and CDR2 SYGVKD. Trimming took off 7 bases at V and 1 base at J, with 19 bases between the two ends. The CDR3 length is 16 residues.